A selection of T cell receptor beta chains follows, all from one sample in a study of blood T cell repertoires in COVID-19. Here immunoSEQ multiplex PCR was the method, and the copy in TCRdb shows in-frame clones only, minus some. The sample shows about 400,000 clones, 70% to 90% of them seen only once. Sequenced material: PBMCs or T cells enriched from blood (not recorded which). These receptors were collected from a woman aged 40 to 55 with acute COVID-19. Both conserved end residues are part of each CDR3. A D gene is named only where the DNA matches it firmly. Clone size is shown for a subset of rows, as once, few, many or a class of expanded clone.

v_call: TRBV4-1; clone_size: -; d_call: TRBD1; j_call: TRBJ1-5; cdr3_aa: CASSQDQGEINQPQHF; cdr3_nt: TGCGCCAGCAGCCAAGATCAGGGGGAAATCAATCAGCCCCAGCATTTT
v_call: TRBV9; clone_size: few; d_call: -; j_call: TRBJ1-3; cdr3_aa: CASSVAVFSGNTIYF; cdr3_nt: TGTGCCAGCAGCGTAGCGGTATTCTCTGGAAACACCATATATTTT
v_call: TRBV12-3/TRBV12-4; clone_size: -; d_call: -; j_call: TRBJ1-1; cdr3_aa: CASSPPQNTEAFF; cdr3_nt: TGTGCCAGCAGTCCCCCCCAGAACACTGAAGCTTTCTTT
v_call: TRBV5-1; clone_size: -; d_call: -; j_call: TRBJ2-5; cdr3_aa: CASRAGTTGPETQYF; cdr3_nt: TGCGCCAGCAGAGCGGGGACAACCGGACCGGAGACCCAGTACTTC
v_call: TRBV5-6; clone_size: -; d_call: -; j_call: TRBJ1-1; cdr3_aa: CASSLLRSAEAFF; cdr3_nt: TGTGCCAGCAGCTTGTTACGGTCCGCCGAAGCTTTCTTT
v_call: TRBV3-1/TRBV3-2; clone_size: once; d_call: TRBD2; j_call: TRBJ2-5; cdr3_aa: CASSAGGLSQETQYF; cdr3_nt: TGTGCCAGCAGCGCGGGGGGGCTAAGTCAAGAGACCCAGTACTTC
v_call: TRBV27; clone_size: few; d_call: -; j_call: TRBJ1-1; cdr3_aa: CASSLVQGGTEAFF; cdr3_nt: TGTGCCAGCAGTTTAGTACAGGGTGGCACTGAAGCTTTCTTT
v_call: TRBV11-2; clone_size: -; d_call: TRBD1; j_call: TRBJ2-7; cdr3_aa: CASSLWTGGYEQYF; cdr3_nt: TGTGCCAGCAGCTTATGGACAGGGGGTTACGAGCAGTACTTC
v_call: TRBV5-1; clone_size: -; d_call: -; j_call: TRBJ2-5; cdr3_aa: CASSYDLSGETQYF; cdr3_nt: TGCGCCAGCAGCTACGACTTGAGCGGGGAGACCCAGTACTTC
v_call: TRBV19; clone_size: -; d_call: TRBD1; j_call: TRBJ1-4; cdr3_aa: CASSTRQGINEKLFF; cdr3_nt: TGTGCCAGTAGTACCCGACAGGGAATTAATGAAAAACTGTTTTTT
v_call: TRBV11-2; clone_size: -; d_call: TRBD2; j_call: TRBJ2-4; cdr3_aa: CASSSTSGSDIQYF; cdr3_nt: TGTGCCAGCAGCTCTACTAGCGGGTCTGACATTCAGTACTTC